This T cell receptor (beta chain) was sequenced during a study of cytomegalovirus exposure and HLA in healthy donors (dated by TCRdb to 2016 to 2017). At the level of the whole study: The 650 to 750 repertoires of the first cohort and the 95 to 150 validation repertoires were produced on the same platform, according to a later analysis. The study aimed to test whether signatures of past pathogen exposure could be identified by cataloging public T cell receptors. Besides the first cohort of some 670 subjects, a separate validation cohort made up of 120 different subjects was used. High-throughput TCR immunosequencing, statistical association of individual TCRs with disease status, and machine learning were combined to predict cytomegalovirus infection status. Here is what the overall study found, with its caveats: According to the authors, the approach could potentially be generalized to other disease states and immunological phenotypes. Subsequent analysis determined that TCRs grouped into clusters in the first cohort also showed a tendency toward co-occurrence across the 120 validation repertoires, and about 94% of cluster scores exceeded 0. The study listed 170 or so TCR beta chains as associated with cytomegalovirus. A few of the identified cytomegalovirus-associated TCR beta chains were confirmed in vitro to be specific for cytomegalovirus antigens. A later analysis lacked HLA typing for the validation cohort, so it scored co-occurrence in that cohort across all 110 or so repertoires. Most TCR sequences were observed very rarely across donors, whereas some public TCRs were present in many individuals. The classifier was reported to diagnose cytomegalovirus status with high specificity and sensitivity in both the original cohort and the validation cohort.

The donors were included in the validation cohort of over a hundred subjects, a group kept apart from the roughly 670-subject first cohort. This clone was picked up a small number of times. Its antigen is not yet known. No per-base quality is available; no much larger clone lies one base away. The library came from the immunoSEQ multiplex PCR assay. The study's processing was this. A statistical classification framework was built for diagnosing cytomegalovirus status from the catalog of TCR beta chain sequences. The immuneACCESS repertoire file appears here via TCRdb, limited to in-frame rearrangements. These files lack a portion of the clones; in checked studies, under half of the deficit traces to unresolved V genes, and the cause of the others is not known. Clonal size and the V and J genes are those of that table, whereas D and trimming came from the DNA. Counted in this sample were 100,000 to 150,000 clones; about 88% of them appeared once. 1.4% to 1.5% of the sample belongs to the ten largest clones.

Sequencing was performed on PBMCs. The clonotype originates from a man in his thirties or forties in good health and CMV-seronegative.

The CDR3 region has the sequence CASSSGTSGVTYNEQFF. The DNA reads TGTGCCAGCAGCTCAGGGACTAGCGGGGTTACCTACAATGAGCAGTTCTTC. The sequence joins TRBV7-9 to TRBJ2-1; TRBD2 matches 13 bases in the middle. The germline V gene (reference sequence) specifies SEHNR as CDR1 and FQNEAQ as CDR2. V trim: 4 bases; J trim: 2 bases; unmatched bases: 5. From the cysteine through the phenylalanine, the CDR3 covers 17 amino acids. Only the CDR3 part of the read is kept: 51 bases, read in frame from the first base.